These 23 T cell receptor beta chains originate from one sample sequenced in a study of T cells after yellow fever vaccination. MiXCR, run by TCRdb on the 5' RACE reads, gives a single entry per CDR3 protein. This table has under 150,000 distinct CDR3 sequences, roughly 15% appearing once. Sample: CD8+ T cells sorted from PBMCs, taken 5 days after the yellow fever booster vaccination. The receptors stem from a man aged 18 to 29 who received the YFV17D yellow fever vaccine.

This clonotype was seen only once. The rearrangement links TRBV20-1 to TRBJ2-7; TRBD2 agrees at 8 bases. This CDR3 is built from 15 residues. Germline V gene data show CDR1 as DFQATT and CDR2 as SNEGSKA (reference sequence). V gave up 4 bases and J gave up 4 bases; unmatched junction bases: 12. The CDR3 nucleotides are TGCAGTGCTATCCGGACTAGCATGAGGGGATACGAGCAGTACGTC. As protein: CSAIRTSMRGYEQYV.

This clonotype was counted ten times or more. The chain carries TRBV10-3 and TRBJ1-4; D is unclear. Trimming left V 6 bases short and J 8 bases short, with 13 bases between. Germline CDR1 reads ENHRY; CDR2 reads SYGVKD. This CDR3 has 13 amino acids. CDR3 nucleotide sequence: TGTGCCATCAGGCCGGGAACGGGGGAAAAACTGTTTTTT. Its translation: CAIRPGTGEKLFF.

This clonotype has only a few counts. J is TRBJ2-1 and V is TRBV7-9; 7 bases map to TRBD1. The V and J ends lost 5 bases and 1 base, in that order; junction bases with no gene match: 8. CDR3 length equals 16 residues. The germline gives CDR1 SEHNR, CDR2 FQNEAQ (reference sequence). CDR3: CASSARQGASYNEQFF. CDR3 nucleotide sequence: TGTGCCAGCAGCGCCCGACAGGGCGCGTCCTACAATGAGCAGTTCTTC.

V usage is TRBV5-1 and J usage is TRBJ1-1; 7 bases fit TRBD1. This CDR3 is built from 16 residues. Germline V gene data show CDR1 as SGHRS and CDR2 as YFSETQ. The trim removed 0 bases at V and 0 bases at J, leaving 5 bases unmatched. The CDR3 sequence: CASSLGTGLMNTEAFF. The DNA of the CDR3 is TGCGCCAGCAGCTTGGGGACAGGACTAATGAACACTGAAGCTTTCTTT.

The chain combines TRBV11-2 with TRBJ2-3; tentative D call: TRBD2 (6 bases). V was cut by 6 bases and J by 5 bases, with 12 bases left in between. The germline V gene has CDR1 SGHAT and CDR2 FQNNGV. The CDR3 sequence is 13 residues long. The CDR3 protein is CASSPGVGDTQYF. The CDR3 nucleotides read TGTGCCAGCAGTCCGGGGGTGGGAGATACGCAGTATTTT.

This clonotype has a single count. Just one base apart from a much larger clone, this may be a read error. The chain carries TRBV12-3 or TRBV12-4 and TRBJ2-3, with D possibly TRBD2 on 5 matching bases. V lost 5 bases and J 11 bases, leaving 11 bases between the germline ends. The CDR3 is made up of 11 amino acids. CDR3 sequence: CASSPSRGQYF. The CDR3 nucleotides are TGTGCCAGCAGTCCCTCCCGGGGGCAGTATTTT.

This clonotype was seen a few times. The chain recombines TRBV7-2 with TRBJ2-3; 9 bases line up with TRBD1. CDR3 size: 15 residues. Trimming took 8 bases from V and 8 from J; bases not matched to a gene: 14. Germline values: CDR1 SGHTA, CDR2 FQGNSA. The CDR3 DNA reads TGTGCCAGCGGCCACGGGACAGGGATCAGGGGTACGCAGTATTTT. Translation gives CASGHGTGIRGTQYF. Looking up the rest from reference TRBV7-2 and TRBJ2-3 gives the full variable domain: GAGVSQSPSNKVTEKGKDVELRCDPISGHTALYWYRQSLGQGLEFLIYFQGNSAPDKSGLPSDRFSAERTGGSVSTLTIQRTQQEDSAVYLCASGHGTGIRGTQYFGPGTRLTVL.

The V gene is TRBV29-1, the J gene TRBJ2-5; tentatively, D is TRBD1 (7 bases). The CDR3 has 14 amino acids. Trimming removed 6 bases from V and 5 bases from J, with 19 bases in between. Per germline, CDR1 SQVTM and CDR2 ANQGSEA. The CDR3 DNA sequence: TGCAGCGTCGATGAGTTGACAGGGAGGGAGACCCAGTACTTC. Its translation: CSVDELTGRETQYF. Drawing the rest from reference TRBV29-1 and TRBJ2-5, the complete variable domain is SAVISQKPSRDICQRGTSLTIQCQVDSQVTMMFWYRQQPGQSLTLIATANQGSEATYESGFVIDKFPISRPNLTFSTLTVSNMSPEDSSIYLCSVDELTGRETQYFGPGTRLLVL.

The rearrangement joins TRBV12-5 to TRBJ2-7; TRBD1 matches at 9 bases. CDR1 is LGHNT, CDR2 FRNRAP, per germline. The CDR3 is 14 amino acids. Trimming cost V 5 bases and J 5 bases; bases outside gene matches: 7. The CDR3 sequence: CASGEGTGINEQYF. For the CDR3, the DNA is TGTGCTAGTGGTGAAGGGACAGGGATCAACGAGCAGTACTTC.

V gene TRBV7-9 combines with J gene TRBJ1-1; D is perhaps TRBD1 (6 bases). This CDR3 contains 14 residues. Trimming shortened V by 6 bases and J by 5 bases, and 16 bases separated the two germline ends. CDR1 is SEHNR and CDR2 is FQNEAQ in the germline V gene (reference sequence). The CDR3 spells CASRDVRGGTEAFF. The CDR3 nucleotides read TGTGCCAGCAGGGATGTCAGGGGCGGGACTGAAGCTTTCTTT. Filled out from reference TRBV7-9 and TRBJ1-1, the complete variable domain reads DTGVSQNPRHKITKRGQNVTFRCDPISEHNRLYWYRQTLGQGPEFLTYFQNEAQLEKSRLLSDRFSAERPKGSFSTLEIQRTEQGDSAMYLCASRDVRGGTEAFFGQGTRLTVV.

Here the CDR3 reads CATSDLISGGTTDTQYF. As DNA, the CDR3 is TGTGCCACCAGTGATTTAATTAGCGGGGGAACCACAGATACGCAGTATTTT. This chain connects TRBV24-1 to TRBJ2-3, with 9 bases matching TRBD2. V gave up 1 base and J gave up 2 bases; unmatched junction bases: 6. Germline assignment: CDR1 KGHDR and CDR2 SFDVKD. The CDR3 has 17 residues.

This clonotype was recorded a few times. The V and J genes are TRBV7-2 and TRBJ1-4; D not certain. Deletions cut 3 bases from V and 8 bases from J, with 10 bases between. The germline gives CDR1 SGHTA, CDR2 FQGNSA. CDR3 length equals 13 residues. The CDR3 loop is CASSFDPREKLFF. The CDR3, as DNA: TGTGCCAGCAGCTTCGACCCTAGAGAAAAACTGTTTTTT.

This clonotype was detected a few times. This rearrangement joins TRBV12-5 to TRBJ2-7; a weak D match, TRBD1 (5 bases). Germline CDR1 reads LGHNT; CDR2 reads FRNRAP. This CDR3 is built from 14 residues. The V and J ends lost 5 bases and 3 bases respectively, with 14 bases between them. CDR3 in amino acids: CASGLGAGHYEQYF. The CDR3 DNA follows: TGTGCTAGTGGTCTTGGGGCAGGGCACTACGAGCAGTACTTC.

This clonotype turned up a few times. The chain carries TRBV30 and TRBJ2-1; 12 bases line up with TRBD2. Germline CDR1 is GTSNPN and CDR2 is SVGIG (reference sequence). The V and J ends lost 3 bases and 4 bases, in that order; junction bases with no gene match: 10. The CDR3 has 17 residues. CDR3 protein: CAWSDRSSGGVYNEQFF. The CDR3 region has the DNA TGTGCCTGGAGCGACCGGTCTAGCGGGGGGGTATACAATGAGCAGTTCTTC.

The chain carries TRBV4-1 and TRBJ1-4; D is uncertain. Germline V CDR1 and CDR2: MGHRA, YSYEKL. The CDR3 has 12 residues. Trimming stripped 1 base from V and 10 bases from J, with 7 bases between. The CDR3 nucleotides are TGCGCCAGCAGCCAAGGTTTCGGAAAACTGTTTTTT. Amino acid sequence: CASSQGFGKLFF.

This clonotype was observed a single time. The rearrangement joins TRBV9 to TRBJ2-6, with D hard to call. Germline assignment: CDR1 SGDLS and CDR2 YYNGEE. V was pared by 4 bases and J by 2 bases, with 1 base between. The CDR3 consists of 12 residues. In DNA form, the CDR3 reads TGTGCCAGCAGCCCTGGGGCCAACGTCCTGACTTTC. It encodes CASSPGANVLTF. The full variable domain, in which reference TRBV9 and TRBJ2-6 provide the parts outside the CDR3, is DSGVTQTPKHLITATGQRVTLRCSPRSGDLSVYWYQQSLDQGLQFLIQYYNGEERAKGNILERFSAQQFPDLHSELNLSSLELGDSALYFCASSPGANVLTFGAGSRLTVL.

The rearrangement links TRBV7-9 to TRBJ2-5; tentative D call: TRBD1 (6 bases). V lost 5 bases and J lost 5, with 18 bases in between. Germline CDR1 is SEHNR and CDR2 is FQNEAQ (reference sequence). This CDR3 has 15 residues. CDR3 protein: CASSALQGRLETQYF. The CDR3 DNA reads TGTGCCAGCAGCGCGCTCCAGGGGCGGTTGGAGACCCAGTACTTC.

This clonotype has a handful of counts. This chain links TRBV4-1 with TRBJ2-5; D gene unclear. Trimming took off 1 base at V and 4 bases at J, with 7 bases between the two ends. Looked up from germline, CDR1 is MGHRA and CDR2 is YSYEKL. The CDR3 covers 13 residues. CDR3 sequence reads: CASSQADGETQYF. CDR3 in DNA: TGCGCCAGCAGCCAAGCGGACGGAGAGACCCAGTACTTC.

This clonotype showed up many times. This chain links TRBV2 with TRBJ2-7; TRBD1 might be the D (6 bases). This CDR3 has 13 amino acids. Germline CDR1 is SNHLY and CDR2 is FYNNEI. V was shortened by 7 bases and J by 0 bases, with 10 bases between the two germline ends. DNA of the CDR3: TGTGCCAGCACCCGACAGGACTCCTACGAGCAGTACTTC. Translation gives CASTRQDSYEQYF.

The chain carries TRBV4-3 and TRBJ2-3; 8 bases agree with TRBD2. CDR3 length equals 17 residues. V dropped 0 bases and J dropped 5; count of bases not matched to a gene: 10. Per the germline V gene, CDR1 is LGHNA and CDR2 is YSLEER. CDR3 in DNA: TGCGCCAGCAGCCAAGAATCAGCGGGGGATCCGGGAGATACGCAGTATTTT. The encoded protein is CASSQESAGDPGDTQYF.

The chain has TRBV4-3 and TRBJ2-3; D may be TRBD1 or TRBD2 (5 bases each). CDR1 LGHNA and CDR2 YSLEER come from the germline V gene. V was shortened by 1 base and J by 1 base, with 6 bases between the two germline ends. The CDR3 extends over 14 amino acids. In nucleotides, the CDR3 is TGCGCCAGCAGCCAAGGAGGGGGCACAGATACGCAGTATTTT. This sequence encodes CASSQGGGTDTQYF.

This clonotype was recorded a few times. One end of the junction does not line up with germline, which may come from a read error. The chain uses TRBV5-1 and TRBJ2-6; weak D call: TRBD2 (6 bases). Germline CDR1 is SGHRS and CDR2 is YFSETQ. The CDR3 contains 17 residues. In DNA, the CDR3 is TGCGCCAGCAGTTTGGACTACATAGGGGCTGGGGCCAACGTCCTGACTTTC. Translation: CASSLDYIGAGANVLTF.

The chain combines TRBV4-2 with TRBJ2-3; perhaps TRBD2 as D (6 bases). CDR3 length: 16 amino acids. The V end lost 5 bases, the J end lost 3 bases, and 18 bases lay between the germline ends. Germline CDR1 reads LGHNA; CDR2 reads YNFKEQ. CDR3 nucleotide sequence: TGTGCCAGCAGCGGTTGGGACTCCCAAGAGACAGATACGCAGTATTTT. It codes for CASSGWDSQETDTQYF.